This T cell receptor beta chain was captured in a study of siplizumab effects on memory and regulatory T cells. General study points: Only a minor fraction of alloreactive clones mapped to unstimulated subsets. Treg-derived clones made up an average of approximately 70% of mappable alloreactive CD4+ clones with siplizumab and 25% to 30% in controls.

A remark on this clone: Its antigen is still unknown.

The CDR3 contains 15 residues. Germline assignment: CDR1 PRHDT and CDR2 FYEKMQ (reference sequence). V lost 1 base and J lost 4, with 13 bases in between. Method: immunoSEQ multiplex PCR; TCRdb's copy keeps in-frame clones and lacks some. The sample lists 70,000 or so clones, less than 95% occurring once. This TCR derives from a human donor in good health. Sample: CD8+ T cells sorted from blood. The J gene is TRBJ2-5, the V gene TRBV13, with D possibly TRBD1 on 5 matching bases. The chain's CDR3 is CASSLAGSLPETQYF. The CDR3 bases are TGTGCCAGCAGCTTAGCAGGGTCCCTTCCAGAGACCCAGTACTTC.